One sample yielded the 10 T cell receptor beta chains listed below, sequenced in a study of cytomegalovirus exposure and HLA in healthy donors. The PCR was carried out with 60 Vbeta primers and 13 Jbeta primers. Assay: immunoSEQ multiplex PCR; the TCRdb copy retains only in-frame clones and omits some. The table records a few hundred thousand clones, under 90% of them present only once. Source material: PBMCs. These receptors were obtained from a girl aged 2 to 9 in good health and CMV-seronegative.

The chain is built from TRBV7-2 and TRBJ2-7, with 15 bases aligning to TRBD2. Germline CDR1 reads SGHTA; CDR2 reads FQGNSA. The V and J ends lost 5 bases and 6 bases, in that order; junction bases with no gene match: 11. The CDR3 extends over 17 amino acids. This CDR3 is CASSTFGLAGGPGEQYF. The CDR3 region has the DNA TGTGCCAGCAGCACCTTTGGACTAGCGGGGGGGCCGGGCGAGCAGTACTTC.

The chain has TRBV6-5 and TRBJ2-7; the match to TRBD2 covers 9 bases. This CDR3 comprises 15 residues. V dropped 0 bases and J dropped 2; count of bases not matched to a gene: 2. Germline assignment: CDR1 MNHEY and CDR2 SVGAGI. The CDR3 reads CASSYSASGTYEQYF. CDR3 nucleotides: TGTGCCAGCAGTTACTCGGCTAGCGGGACCTACGAGCAGTACTTC.

The V gene is TRBV9, the J gene TRBJ2-5; the match to TRBD2 covers 14 bases. The germline V gene encodes CDR1 SGDLS and CDR2 YYNGEE. This CDR3 region has 15 residues. V lost 2 bases and J lost 4; bases outside the gene matches: 1. CDR3 sequence reads: CASSVGTSGRETQYF. CDR3 nucleotide sequence: TGTGCCAGCAGCGTCGGGACTAGCGGGAGAGAGACCCAGTACTTC.

The chain links TRBV6-1 to TRBJ2-5; 7 bases match TRBD2. With V trimmed by 11 bases and J by 1 base, 10 bases remained unmatched. Germline V gene sequence: CDR1 MNHNS, CDR2 SASEGT. CDR3 size: 14 residues. The CDR3 sequence is CASAWGGTQETQYF. CDR3 DNA: TGTGCCTCAGCGTGGGGGGGGACCCAAGAGACCCAGTACTTC.

Regarding this clone: One end of the junction does not line up with germline, which may come from a read error. The V call is TRBV7-8, the J call TRBJ2-5; 10 positions agree with TRBD2. Germline V lookup: CDR1 SGHVS, CDR2 FQNEAQ. The CDR3 length is 14 residues. CDR3 sequence reads: CASSLAGDQETQYF. The DNA of the CDR3 is TGTGCCAGCAGCCTAGCGGGAGACCAAGAGACCCAGTACTTC. Full variable domain (missing parts from reference TRBV7-8 and TRBJ2-5): GAGVSQSPRYKVAKRGQDVALRCDPISGHVSLFWYQQALGQGPEFLTYFQNEAQLDKSGLPSDRFFAERPEGSVSTLKIQRTQQEDSAVYLCASSLAGDQETQYFGPGTRLLVL.

The chain employs TRBV30 and TRBJ1-1; TRBD1 might be the D (6 bases). Trimming cost V 4 bases and J 11 bases, with 17 bases left between them. The germline V gene encodes CDR1 GTSNPN and CDR2 SVGIG (reference sequence). CDR3 length equals 12 residues. In DNA, the CDR3 is TGTGCCTGGATGAGGGCACAGGGTTCGGCTTTCTTT. Its protein product is CAWMRAQGSAFF.

The chain couples TRBV28 to TRBJ1-5; possible D gene TRBD1, 5 bases. The CDR3 spans 15 residues. The germline CDR1 and CDR2 sequences are MDHEN and SYDVKM. V was pared by 2 bases and J by 7 bases, with 15 bases between. Here the CDR3 reads CASSLRPPGYQPQHF. The CDR3 DNA reads TGTGCCAGCAGTTTACGGCCTCCAGGGTACCAGCCCCAGCATTTT. Together with reference TRBV28 and TRBJ1-5, the CDR3 gives the full variable domain: DVKVTQSSRYLVKRTGEKVFLECVQDMDHENMFWYRQDPGLGLRLIYFSYDVKMKEKGDIPEGYSVSREKKERFSLILESASTNQTSMYLCASSLRPPGYQPQHFGDGTRLSIL.

This clone appeared a few times. This CDR3 is CSVGDTLPSYEQYF. The CDR3 DNA reads as TGCAGCGTTGGGGACACCTTACCCTCCTACGAGCAGTACTTC. V is TRBV29-1 and J is TRBJ2-7, with a weak D call TRBD1 (6 bases). Germline-derived CDR1 and CDR2 are SQVTM and ANQGSEA. CDR3 length: 14 amino acids. Trimming removed 4 bases at V and 0 bases at J, with 13 bases between.

The chain recombines TRBV10-2 with TRBJ2-6; 7 bases are shared with TRBD1. This CDR3 spans 18 amino acids. J gave up 0 bases and V 4 bases, and 9 bases lay outside the gene matches. Germline V gene sequence: CDR1 WSHSY, CDR2 SAAADI. The CDR3 DNA follows: TGCGCCAGCAGTGCAAACAGGGGCCCTCGCTCTGGGGCCAACGTCCTGACTTTC. It specifies CASSANRGPRSGANVLTF.

This clone was seen only a few times. This chain's CDR3 is CASSEARQSYEQYF. The CDR3 DNA follows: TGTGCCAGCAGTGAAGCGCGACAGTCCTACGAGCAGTACTTC. The rearrangement joins TRBV2 to TRBJ2-7, with a weak D call TRBD1 (5 bases). V was shortened by 0 bases and J by 1 base, with 7 bases between the two germline ends. The germline V gene has CDR1 SNHLY and CDR2 FYNNEI. The CDR3 has 14 residues.